The 27 T cell receptor beta chains reported below all come from one sample, sequenced in a study of tumor-infiltrating lymphocytes in primary liver carcinoma. They got blood RNA out of unsorted whole blood and also pulled out germline DNA. The researchers produced TCR beta cDNA from 400 to 650 ng total RNA with a constant-region primer. Investigators got TCR beta libraries out of three nested multiplex PCR rounds, done with slightly modified ARM-PCR. TRBV1-TRBV30 forward primers paired with a C-beta reverse primer drove the first two PCR rounds, around 10 cycles each. TCRdb redid the calling of the multiplex PCR reads with MiXCR, one entry per CDR3 protein. The table records about 320,000 distinct CDR3 sequences, around three fifths of them present only once. Material: peripheral blood. Receptors originate from a man aged 40-49 years with primary liver carcinoma and hepatitis B virus infection.

The chain has TRBV2 and TRBJ1-5, with D maybe TRBD1 (5 bases). The CDR3 is 13 residues long. Germline CDR1 SNHLY, CDR2 FYNNEI. V was trimmed by 8 bases and J by 5 bases, leaving 13 bases between them. This CDR3 reads CASGQGGYQPQHF. The CDR3 DNA is TGTGCCAGCGGGCAGGGCGGATATCAGCCCCAGCATTTT.

This chain links TRBV28 with TRBJ2-4; tentative D call: TRBD1 (5 bases). Germline V CDR1 and CDR2: MDHEN, SYDVKM. CDR3 length equals 14 residues. Trimming left V 5 bases short and J 1 base short, with 9 bases between. The CDR3 loop reads CASSGAVAKNIQYF. The CDR3, as DNA: TGTGCCAGCAGTGGGGCGGTGGCCAAAAACATTCAGTACTTC.

This clonotype was detected once. J is TRBJ2-1 and V is TRBV20-1; no firm D call. The V gene lost 6 bases and the J gene lost 7 bases, with 16 bases spanning the gap. The length of the CDR3 is 13 residues. Germline values: CDR1 DFQATT, CDR2 SNEGSKA (reference sequence). The CDR3 bases are TGCAGTGCCACCGAGTTAGTCAGGAATGAGCAGTTCTTC. It codes for CSATELVRNEQFF.

This clonotype was detected many times. The chain is built from TRBV12-3 or TRBV12-4 and TRBJ1-4; D is uncertain. The CDR3 consists of 11 residues. Trimming cost V 3 bases and J 13 bases, with 9 bases left between them. CDR3 sequence (DNA): TGTGCCAGCAGTTTGGATTGGGCACTGTTTTTT. It codes for CASSLDWALFF.

As to this clonotype: The junction differs from germline at one of its ends, possibly a read error. This chain connects TRBV13 to TRBJ2-5; the match to TRBD2 covers 7 bases. The length of the CDR3 is 16 residues. The germline V gene has CDR1 PRHDT and CDR2 FYEKMQ (reference sequence). CDR3 bases: TGTGCCAGCAACTTAGGGTCGGCGGGAGCACGAGAGACCCAGTACTTC. It is translated as CASNLGSAGARETQYF.

Details on this clonotype: The junction differs from germline at one of its ends, possibly a read error. The rearrangement uses TRBV28 and TRBJ2-1; perhaps TRBD1 as D (6 bases). The CDR3 contains 16 residues. The V gene's germline CDR1 is MDHEN and CDR2 SYDVKM. The CDR3 is CAGRTPRDTPYNEQFF. The CDR3 region has the DNA TGTGCCGGCAGGACCCCCCGGGACACACCTTACAATGAGCAGTTCTTC.

In the case of this clonotype: A junction boundary mismatches the germline segment, possibly from a read error. The CDR3 is CATSDWTLTNEQFF. The CDR3 DNA reads as TGTGCCACCAGTGATTGGACTTTGACCAATGAACAGTTCTTC. The rearrangement joins TRBV24-1 to TRBJ2-1; D perhaps matches TRBD2 (5 bases). CDR3 length: 14 amino acids. Germline assignment: CDR1 KGHDR and CDR2 SFDVKD.

Concerning this clonotype itself: This may arise from a read error, as a much more abundant clone is one base away. The chain has TRBV5-4 and TRBJ2-7; tentative D call: TRBD1 (6 bases). Looked up from germline, CDR1 is SGHNT and CDR2 is YYREEE (reference sequence). The CDR3 length is 13 residues. The DNA of the CDR3 is TGTGTCAGCACTCTTACAGGGTCCTACGAGCAGTACTTC. Translating gives CVSTLTGSYEQYF.

The chain employs TRBV24-1 and TRBJ1-5; D is unresolved. CDR1 KGHDR and CDR2 SFDVKD come from the germline V gene. The CDR3 extends over 14 amino acids. V gave up 6 bases and J gave up 5 bases, with 13 bases separating them. The CDR3 DNA follows: TGTGCCACCAGTAAGAGAGGCACCGATCAGCCCCAGCATTTT. It is translated as CATSKRGTDQPQHF.

This clonotype was detected ten times or more. The chain couples TRBV7-8 to TRBJ2-1; tentatively, D is TRBD2 (7 bases). The CDR3 is 15 amino acids. Germline assignment: CDR1 SGHVS and CDR2 FQNEAQ. Trimming took 5 bases from V and 4 from J, leaving 15 bases between them. The CDR3 nucleotides read TGTGCCAGCAGCCAGGGGCGGGAGAGGTACAATGAGCAGTTCTTC. Its protein is CASSQGRERYNEQFF.

In the case of this clonotype: A read error is possible here, since a much larger clone lies one base away. This rearrangement joins TRBV29-1 to TRBJ2-7; tentative D call: TRBD2 (7 bases). The CDR3 is 12 residues long. Germline CDR1 is SQVTM and CDR2 is ANQGSEA. The CDR3: CRVVRGGYEQYF. Here the CDR3 DNA reads TGCAGAGTTGTTAGGGGGGGATACGAGCAGTACTTC.

This clonotype was seen once. A much larger clone lies a single base off, so this may be a read error. This chain uses TRBV12-3 or TRBV12-4 with TRBJ1-2; TRBD1 might be the D (5 bases). The length of the CDR3 is 12 residues. The CDR3 coding sequence is TGTGCCAGCAGTTTATCAGGGTATGACTACACCTTC. As protein: CASSLSGYDYTF.

For this clonotype: The germline gene is not matched at one end of the junction; a read error may be the cause. V usage is TRBV4-2 and J usage is TRBJ1-1; 7 bases align to TRBD1. CDR3 length: 16 residues. Germline CDR1 LGHNA, CDR2 YNFKEQ. The CDR3 region has the DNA TGTGCCAACAGCCAAGGTGGGGACAGATGGGGCACTGAAGTTTTCTTT. Its protein product is CANSQGGDRWGTEVFF.

This clonotype was recorded only once. The junction does not match germline at one end; this may be a read error. The genes are TRBV7-9 and TRBJ2-7; weak D call: TRBD2 (6 bases). CDR1 SEHNR and CDR2 FQNEAQ come from the germline V gene (reference sequence). This CDR3 region has 14 residues. The CDR3 region has the DNA TGTGCCGGCAGCTTAACCGGGAGCTCCTACGAGCAGTACTTC. As protein: CAGSLTGSSYEQYF.

A single count supports this clonotype. The chain links TRBV6-1 to TRBJ1-2; TRBD1 is a possible D gene (5 bases). Germline values: CDR1 MNHNS, CDR2 SASEGT. With 8 bases removed from V and 4 bases from J, the gap between germline ends came to 20 bases. The CDR3 has 15 residues. The CDR3 reads CASRVPLGPVYGYTF. The CDR3 DNA is TGTGCCAGCCGAGTGCCATTGGGGCCAGTCTATGGCTACACCTTC.

A note on this clonotype: The junction differs from germline at one of its ends, possibly a read error. The chain carries TRBV5-1 and TRBJ1-5; 7 bases are a match to TRBD1. This CDR3 comprises 14 residues. Germline CDR1 reads SGHRS; CDR2 reads YFSETQ. The CDR3 reads CASSPGQINQPQNF. The CDR3 coding sequence is TGCGCCAGCAGTCCGGGACAGATCAATCAGCCCCAGAATTTT.

This clonotype was seen more than once but under ten times. The rearrangement uses TRBV5-1 and TRBJ2-2; 7 bases are shared with TRBD1. CDR3 size: 14 residues. V gave up 3 bases and J gave up 4 bases; unmatched junction bases: 3. Germline loops: CDR1 SGHRS, CDR2 YFSETQ. The CDR3, as DNA: TGCGCCAGCAGCTGGTACAGGGGCACCGGGGAGCTGTTTTTT. The encoded protein is CASSWYRGTGELFF.

On this clonotype itself: This could be a read error, since a much larger clone is one nucleotide away. CDR3 protein: CASTLTISYEQYF. The CDR3 bases are TGTGCCAGCACTTTGACTATATCCTACGAGCAGTACTTC. The genes are TRBV12-3 or TRBV12-4 and TRBJ2-7, with a weak D call TRBD2 (5 bases). Between the trimmed V and J ends, which lost 7 bases and 1 base, there was a span of 11 bases. CDR3 size: 13 residues.

Details on this clonotype: Given a much more abundant clone one base away, this may be a read error. V gene TRBV30 combines with J gene TRBJ2-1, with D perhaps TRBD2 (6 bases). The CDR3 spans 15 residues. Germline loops: CDR1 GTSNPN, CDR2 SVGIG (reference sequence). Written as DNA, the CDR3 is TGTGCCTGGAGTCTAGGACTAAGCTCCTACAATGAGCAGTTATTC. The encoded protein is CAWSLGLSSYNEQLF.

V and J are TRBV6-5 and TRBJ2-2; 8 bases align to TRBD2. This CDR3 is 18 amino acids long. After removal of 0 bases from V and 4 bases from J, the junction contained 10 bases not matched to a gene. Germline V CDR1 and CDR2: MNHEY, SVGAGI. This CDR3 is CASSYSGVAGHSTGELFF. The CDR3 DNA is TGTGCCAGCAGTTACTCGGGAGTAGCGGGACATAGCACCGGGGAGCTGTTTTTT.

Of note for this clonotype: This may be a read error: a much more frequent sequence differs by one nucleotide. The chain couples TRBV7-8 to TRBJ2-1; D not certain. The length of the CDR3 is 15 residues. Germline assignment: CDR1 SGHVS and CDR2 FQNEAQ. CDR3 nucleotides: TGTGCCAGAAGCTTAGTGGATTTTTCTTACAATGAGCAGTTCTTC. As protein: CARSLVDFSYNEQFF.

The rearrangement uses TRBV5-4 and TRBJ2-3; D is undetermined. V was pared by 3 bases and J by 2 bases, with 7 bases between. Germline CDR1 is SGHNT and CDR2 is YYREEE (reference sequence). The CDR3 contains 13 residues. CDR3 sequence: CASSSTTTDTQYF. Written as DNA, the CDR3 is TGTGCCAGCAGCTCGACCACCACAGATACGCAGTATTTT.

As concerns this clonotype: A read error may be the cause here, since a much bigger clone is one base away. The CDR3 region has the DNA TGCGCCAGCAACCAAGATCTCGGGGGCGGACCTGGCTACACCTTC. Residues: CASNQDLGGGPGYTF. The genes are TRBV4-3 and TRBJ1-2; perhaps TRBD1 as D (6 bases). CDR1 and CDR2 from the germline V gene are LGHNA and YSLEER. This CDR3 spans 15 amino acids.

In its sample, this clonotype was seen a few times. The gene calls are TRBV5-4 and TRBJ2-7; possible D gene TRBD1, 8 bases. The ends were cut back, 4 bases at V and 6 bases at J, with 26 bases in the middle. The germline CDR1 and CDR2 sequences are SGHNT and YYREEE (reference sequence). The CDR3 contains 17 residues. CDR3 nucleotide sequence: TGTGCCAGCAGCCCGGGACTCCGACAGGGGAGGGAGGGCGAGCAGTACTTC. It codes for CASSPGLRQGREGEQYF.

The chain uses TRBV5-1 and TRBJ2-2; D gene unclear. Trimming removed 2 bases from V and 6 bases from J, with 14 bases in between. The CDR3 runs 15 residues. Germline V gene data show CDR1 as SGHRS and CDR2 as YFSETQ. In DNA, the CDR3 is TGCGCCAGCAGCTTAGCCCTGTCCGGAGCCGGGGAGCTGTTTTTT. Protein sequence: CASSLALSGAGELFF.

Points on this clonotype: A read error may explain this, as a much larger clone is one base away. The CDR3 does not end in the conserved phenylalanine or tryptophan, so this is likely a read error. It is unclear where the CDR3 begins or ends on the DNA, so no DNA is shown, and the CDR3 is as TCRdb lists it. V gene TRBV6-1 combines with J gene TRBJ1-2. The germline CDR1 and CDR2 sequences are MNHNS and SASEGT. The CDR3 adds up to 8 amino acids, both ends counted. The CDR3 sequence is CASRRPFL.

For this clonotype: A much larger clone sits a single nucleotide away, making a read error possible. J is TRBJ2-1 and V is TRBV6-2 or TRBV6-3, with 7 positions matching TRBD1. This CDR3 spans 15 amino acids. Germline loops: CDR1 MNHEY, CDR2 SVGEGT. This chain's CDR3 is CAGRGKGQRYNEQFF. The CDR3 nucleotides are TGTGCCGGCAGGGGGAAGGGACAGCGGTACAATGAGCAGTTCTTC.